Following are 17 T cell receptor beta chains from one sample sequenced in a study of T cells in localized non-small cell lung cancer. Clones were read by immunoSEQ multiplex PCR, and TCRdb kept only the in-frame ones, dropping some. The sample lists 100,000 to 150,000 clones, 89% occurring once. Here the sequenced sample was peripheral blood, taken before any cancer treatment. The receptors were gathered from a female donor of 60 years or more with stage I lung adenocarcinoma.

The rearrangement joins TRBV7-9 to TRBJ1-5; no reliable D call. The V end was cut by 2 bases, the J end by 1 base, with 6 bases between. CDR3 length: 14 amino acids. Germline-derived CDR1 and CDR2 are SEHNR and FQNEAQ (reference sequence). The CDR3 DNA is TGTGCCAGCAGCTTATACGGGAGCAATCAGCCCCAGCATTTT. Amino acids: CASSLYGSNQPQHF.

This chain joins TRBV5-8 and TRBJ2-3; D gene uncertain. V was clipped by 1 base and J by 10 bases, with 7 bases between them. Germline CDR1 reads SGHTS; CDR2 reads YDEGEE. The CDR3 consists of 11 residues. CDR3 sequence reads: CASSLFESQYF. The CDR3, as DNA: TGTGCCAGCAGCTTGTTTGAATCGCAGTATTTT. Supplemented by reference TRBV5-8 and TRBJ2-3, the full variable domain reads EAGVTQSPTHLIKTRGQQATLRCSPISGHTSVYWYQQALGLGLQFLLWYDEGEERNRGNFPPRFSGRQFPNYSSELNVNALELEDSALYLCASSLFESQYFGPGTRLTVL.

This chain links TRBV28 with TRBJ1-5; 7 nucleotides align to TRBD1. Trimming at V came to 7 bases and at J to 4 bases, leaving 10 bases not matched to a gene. CDR3 length: 15 residues. CDR1 is MDHEN and CDR2 is SYDVKM in the germline V gene. CDR3 nucleotide sequence: TGTGCCAGCACCCAGGGGGGGAGTCAGAATCAGCCCCAGCATTTT. It is translated as CASTQGGSQNQPQHF. The variable domain in full, with the rest retrieved from reference TRBV28 and TRBJ1-5, is DVKVTQSSRYLVKRTGEKVFLECVQDMDHENMFWYRQDPGLGLRLIYFSYDVKMKEKGDIPEGYSVSREKKERFSLILESASTNQTSMYLCASTQGGSQNQPQHFGDGTRLSIL.

The chain carries TRBV19 and TRBJ2-7; a weak D match, TRBD2 (5 bases). The V gene lost 7 bases and the J gene lost 3 bases, with 13 bases spanning the gap. The germline CDR1 and CDR2 sequences are LNHDA and SQIVND (reference sequence). The CDR3 consists of 13 residues. In DNA form, the CDR3 reads TGTGCCAGTATTGGCGGGCTGCACTACGAGCAGTACTTC. It translates to CASIGGLHYEQYF.

This chain joins TRBV11-3 and TRBJ2-7; 7 bases agree with TRBD1. The CDR3 spans 16 residues. CDR1 is SGHNT, CDR2 YENEEA, per germline. V trimming: 3 bases; J trimming: 2 bases; junction bases outside the gene matches: 10. The CDR3 loop reads CASSLGKGAAPYEQYF. The CDR3 DNA sequence: TGTGCCAGCAGCTTGGGGAAGGGGGCGGCCCCCTACGAGCAGTACTTC.

This chain's CDR3 is CASSPLLGVKNIQYF. Here the CDR3 DNA reads TGTGCCAGTAGTCCGCTGCTCGGGGTCAAAAACATTCAGTACTTC. The chain couples TRBV19 to TRBJ2-4; weak D call: TRBD2 (5 bases). V was cut by 5 bases and J by 3 bases, with 14 bases left in between. This CDR3 comprises 15 residues. CDR1 and CDR2 (germline): LNHDA, SQIVND (reference sequence).

This chain connects TRBV6-1 to TRBJ2-7; D possibly corresponds to TRBD1 (5 bases). The CDR3 consists of 14 residues. Germline V gene data show CDR1 as MNHNS and CDR2 as SASEGT. V was pared by 6 bases and J by 7 bases, with 19 bases between. CDR3 nucleotide sequence: TGTGCCAGCAGGGCAGGTTTGGGGCCGAGGGAGCAGTACTTC. The encoded protein is CASRAGLGPREQYF.

V gene TRBV7-8 combines with J gene TRBJ2-1; possible D gene TRBD2, 6 bases. This CDR3 is built from 17 residues. Trimming stripped 3 bases from V and 1 base from J, with 16 bases between. Germline V gene data show CDR1 as SGHVS and CDR2 as FQNEAQ. The CDR3 sequence: CASSLGLQRPSYNEQFF. The CDR3 DNA reads as TGTGCCAGCAGCTTGGGACTTCAGCGGCCTTCCTACAATGAGCAGTTCTTC. The entire variable domain, with the rest obtained from reference TRBV7-8 and TRBJ2-1, is as follows: GAGVSQSPRYKVAKRGQDVALRCDPISGHVSLFWYQQALGQGPEFLTYFQNEAQLDKSGLPSDRFFAERPEGSVSTLKIQRTQQEDSAVYLCASSLGLQRPSYNEQFFGPGTRLTVL.

V usage is TRBV28 and J usage is TRBJ2-1; D not resolved. Germline V lookup: CDR1 MDHEN, CDR2 SYDVKM. The CDR3 has 12 amino acids. Trimming left V 6 bases short and J 13 bases short, with 16 bases between. Here the CDR3 reads CASSLVAPRQFF. The DNA of the CDR3 is TGTGCCAGCAGCCTGGTGGCTCCACGTCAGTTCTTC.

The V gene is TRBV28, the J gene TRBJ2-7; unclear D gene. This CDR3 contains 14 residues. Germline CDR1 is MDHEN and CDR2 is SYDVKM. V lost 10 bases, J lost 4 bases, and 20 bases lay in between. Written as DNA, the CDR3 is TGTGCCACCTCAAGGAGCTCTTCTACGTACGAGCAGTACTTC. Protein product: CATSRSSSTYEQYF.

In this sample, this clone turned up a few times. The chain is built from TRBV7-8 and TRBJ1-1; weak D call: TRBD1 (5 bases). The V gene's germline CDR1 is SGHVS and CDR2 FQNEAQ. The CDR3 loop spans 13 amino acids. Trimming cost V 0 bases and J 7 bases, with 9 bases left between them. CDR3 amino acids: CASSLAGVGEAFF. DNA of the CDR3: TGTGCCAGCAGCTTAGCAGGGGTAGGTGAAGCTTTCTTT. The full variable domain, in which reference TRBV7-8 and TRBJ1-1 provide the parts outside the CDR3, is GAGVSQSPRYKVAKRGQDVALRCDPISGHVSLFWYQQALGQGPEFLTYFQNEAQLDKSGLPSDRFFAERPEGSVSTLKIQRTQQEDSAVYLCASSLAGVGEAFFGQGTRLTVV.

In DNA, the CDR3 is TGTGCCAGCGGTAGCGGGAGCAAGGAGACCCAGTACTTC. This gives the protein CASGSGSKETQYF. The rearrangement joins TRBV5-6 to TRBJ2-5, with 9 positions matching TRBD2. Trimming removed 7 bases from V and 5 bases from J; junction bases left unmatched: 6. Germline V CDR1 and CDR2: SGHDT, YYEEEE. The CDR3 runs 13 residues.

The J gene is TRBJ2-5, the V gene TRBV5-1, with 10 bases fitting TRBD2. The V gene's germline CDR1 is SGHRS and CDR2 YFSETQ. This CDR3 region has 15 residues. V shed 6 bases, J shed 6 bases, and the junction held 11 bases outside the gene matches. DNA for the CDR3: TGCGCCAGCACCACCCTAGCGGGAGAGGGTAAGACCCAGTACTTC. This gives the protein CASTTLAGEGKTQYF.

This rearrangement joins TRBV7-9 to TRBJ2-3; 12 bases agree with TRBD2. CDR3 length: 17 residues. The junction had 9 bases not matched to a gene; V was cut back by 6 bases and J by 2 bases. Germline V gives CDR1 SEHNR, CDR2 FQNEAQ (reference sequence). CDR3: CASRATRLAGVTDTQYF. The CDR3 nucleotides are TGTGCCAGCAGAGCTACTCGACTAGCGGGAGTCACAGATACGCAGTATTTT.

The V call is TRBV15, the J call TRBJ2-2; 7 bases match TRBD2. The CDR3 sequence is 18 residues long. Germline assignment: CDR1 LNHNV and CDR2 YYDKDF (reference sequence). The V and J ends lost 3 bases and 0 bases, in that order; junction bases with no gene match: 10. In DNA, the CDR3 is TGTGCCACCAGCAGGGGGTTAGCGGGCGGAACGAACACCGGGGAGCTGTTTTTT. It codes for CATSRGLAGGTNTGELFF.

This chain connects TRBV5-1 to TRBJ2-3; the D gene could be TRBD1 or TRBD2 (5 bases each). Germline values: CDR1 SGHRS, CDR2 YFSETQ. This CDR3 contains 14 residues. With 5 bases removed from V and 3 bases from J, the gap between germline ends came to 13 bases. The CDR3 DNA sequence: TGCGCCAGCAGTCAGGGACCAGGTACAGATACGCAGTATTTT. It is translated as CASSQGPGTDTQYF.

J is TRBJ2-3 and V is TRBV7-3, with D perhaps given as TRBD1 or TRBD2 (5 bases each). The CDR3 spans 16 residues. Per the germline V gene, CDR1 is SGHTA and CDR2 is FQGTGA. Trimming shortened V by 6 bases and J by 4 bases, and 20 bases separated the two germline ends. The CDR3: CASSLRTGPPSDTQYF. CDR3 DNA sequence: TGTGCCAGCAGTCTCCGGACGGGACCACCATCAGATACGCAGTATTTT. Full variable domain (remainder filled in from reference TRBV7-3 and TRBJ2-3): GAGVSQTPSNKVTEKGKYVELRCDPISGHTALYWYRQSLGQGPEFLIYFQGTGAADDSGLPNDRFFAVRPEGSVSTLKIQRTERGDSAVYLCASSLRTGPPSDTQYFGPGTRLTVL.